The rows below give T cell receptor beta chains drawn from one sample of a study of long-term antiretroviral therapy in people with HIV. This table comes from immunoSEQ multiplex PCR, and its TCRdb copy is limited to in-frame clones, with some not included. Of 28,000 or so clones listed, approximately 88% are singletons. The material sequenced was unsorted PBMCs, taken 0.5 years after starting antiretroviral therapy. These receptors came from a woman under 30 with HIV. The CDR3 runs from the conserved cysteine through the conserved F or W. The D gene is left open where the match is weak. Clone size appears in some rows only: once, few, many, or a class for an expanded clone.

>TRBD1|NA|TRBJ2-7|TRBV5-4
TGTGCCAGCAGCTCCCCACAGGGGGACTACGAGCAGTACTTC
CASSSPQGDYEQYF
>NA|NA|TRBJ2-5|TRBV7-7
TGTGCTAGCAGCTTAGTAAGAAAGACAGGCGGAGGGGAGACCCAGTACTTC
CASSLVRKTGGGETQYF
>NA|NA|TRBJ1-4|TRBV28
TGTGCCAGCAGTTTGGAGACCCCTAATGAAAAACTGTTTTTT
CASSLETPNEKLFF
>NA|NA|TRBJ2-7|TRBV5-4
TGTGCCAGCGGTAAAGGGTACGAGCAGTACTTC
CASGKGYEQYF
>NA|NA|TRBJ2-7|TRBV7-2
TGTGCCAGCAGCGCCGACAGGACCAGCTCCTACGAGCAGTACTTC
CASSADRTSSYEQYF
>NA|NA|TRBJ2-5|TRBV5-1
TGCGCCAGCCGCCATTTGGGGTCCCCGAGGGAGACCCAGTACTTC
CASRHLGSPRETQYF
>NA|NA|TRBJ2-7|TRBV28
TGTGCCAGCAGCGTCTCCTACGAGCAGTACTTC
CASSVSYEQYF
>NA|NA|TRBJ1-1|TRBV12-2
TGTGCAAGTCGCTTAGCCCGCGGCAGGGGCCCCTTGGACACTGAAGCTTTCTTT
CASRLARGRGPLDTEAFF
>NA|NA|TRBJ2-1|TRBV29-1
TGCAGCGGTCAACGCGAACGTTACAATGAGCAGTTCTTC
CSGQRERYNEQFF
>TRBD2|NA|TRBJ2-7|TRBV28
TGTGCCAGCAGTCTTCGGGGGGTGTACGAGCAGTACTTC
CASSLRGVYEQYF
>TRBD2|NA|TRBJ2-5|TRBV25-1
TGTGCCAGCAGTCCCATAGCGGGAGTCGGGGAGACCCAGTACTTC
CASSPIAGVGETQYF
>TRBD1|NA|TRBJ2-7|TRBV18
TGTGCCAGCTCCCCGGGACAGGGGGGCCACTACGAGCAGTACTTC
CASSPGQGGHYEQYF
>TRBD1|few|TRBJ2-1|TRBV4-2
TGTGCCAGCAGCATACAGGGGGCTCACGACAATGAGCAGTTCTTC
CASSIQGAHDNEQFF
>TRBD2|NA|TRBJ2-3|TRBV16
TGTGCCAGCAGCCAATTGATACCTAGCGGGAGTACAGATACGCAGTATTTT
CASSQLIPSGSTDTQYF
>TRBD2|NA|TRBJ2-1|TRBV7-8
TGTGCCAGCAGCTTAAGGACTAGCGGGTCGGGGAATGAGCAGTTCTTC
CASSLRTSGSGNEQFF
>NA|NA|TRBJ1-2|TRBV18
TGTGCCAGCTCACCCCTTGCAGGAGACATTAACTATGGCTACACCTTC
CASSPLAGDINYGYTF
>TRBD1|NA|TRBJ2-1|TRBV6-4
TGTGCCAGCAGTGAGACAGGGGGCGGTGAGCAGTTCTTC
CASSETGGGEQFF
>TRBD1|NA|TRBJ2-7|TRBV4-3
TGCGCCAGCAGCCAAGATCGGGCAGGGGGCCGCGACGAGCAGTACTTC
CASSQDRAGGRDEQYF
>TRBD1|few|TRBJ2-7|TRBV19
TGTGCCAGTAGTATAGCCCACTTGGGACAGGGGGCCGTCGAGCAGTACTTC
CASSIAHLGQGAVEQYF
>NA|NA|TRBJ2-6|TRBV5-6
TGTGCCAGCAGCTTGGCCACGGGGATCACTGGGGCCAACGTCCTGACTTTC
CASSLATGITGANVLTF
>NA|NA|TRBJ1-1|TRBV14
TGTGCCAGCAGCCAGAATACAGGGCCCGCGAGGGCTTTCTTT
CASSQNTGPARAFF
>TRBD2|once|TRBJ2-7|TRBV5-1
TGCGCCAGCAGCTCCCCCCGACTAGCGGGAGGGGGGGAGCAGTACTTC
CASSSPRLAGGGEQYF
>NA|NA|TRBJ2-1|TRBV6-1
TGTGCCAGCAGTGCTCTGAGTGAGCAGTTCTTC
CASSALSEQFF
>TRBD2|once|TRBJ2-1|TRBV15
TGTGCCACCGAGTTTGGGACTAGTGGTAGCAATGAGCAGTTCTTC
CATEFGTSGSNEQFF
>NA|NA|TRBJ2-5|TRBV28
TGTGCCAGCAGTTTCCGGGGACTCCAGACCCAGTACTTC
CASSFRGLQTQYF
>NA|NA|TRBJ2-1|TRBV28
TGTGCCAGCAGTTTGTTGCATATGGAACACAATGAGCAGTTCTTC
CASSLLHMEHNEQFF
>NA|once|TRBJ1-1|TRBV11-2
TGTGCCAGCAGCTTAGAGGCTCGGGGTATGTACACTGAAGCTTTCTTT
CASSLEARGMYTEAFF
>TRBD1|NA|TRBJ1-3|TRBV18
TGTGCCAGCTCACCACCCAGCGGACAGGGAATAATTGCTGGAAACACCATATATTTT
CASSPPSGQGIIAGNTIYF
>NA|once|TRBJ2-5|TRBV18
TGTGCCAGCTCCACGGGTATAGGAGAGACCCAGTACTTC
CASSTGIGETQYF
>NA|NA|TRBJ2-7|TRBV5-8
TGTGCCAGCAGCTTGTTGTTGGAGCAGTACTTC
CASSLLLEQYF
>TRBD2|NA|TRBJ2-5|TRBV7-6
TGTGCCAGCACCGGGACTAGCGTAGAGACCCAGTACTTC
CASTGTSVETQYF
>NA|NA|TRBJ2-2|TRBV6-5
TGTGCCAGCAGTTACCCAACCGGGGAGCTGTTTTTT
CASSYPTGELFF
>NA|NA|TRBJ2-7|TRBV28
TGTGCCAGCAGCAGATTCCTAGGAGGCGAGCAGTACTTC
CASSRFLGGEQYF
>NA|NA|TRBJ1-3|TRBV14
TGTGCCAGCAGCCAAGATCTCGGGGGGCTTTTTGATAGAGCTGGAAACACCATATATTTT
CASSQDLGGLFDRAGNTIYF
>NA|NA|TRBJ2-7|TRBV28
TGTGCCAGCAGTTCACCACAATCTAGCGCTCACTACGAGCAGTACTTC
CASSSPQSSAHYEQYF
>NA|NA|TRBJ2-2|TRBV7-9
TGTGCCAGCAGCCCCAGGACAGCCTCCCGGCATCTGTTTTTT
CASSPRTASRHLFF
>TRBD1|NA|TRBJ2-7|TRBV7-9
TGTGCCAGCAGACCTGGACAGGGCCCTCGCTACGAGCAGTACTTC
CASRPGQGPRYEQYF
>NA|NA|TRBJ1-1|TRBV9
TGTGCCAGCAGCCTTATCCCCCGGGGGGACACTGAAGCTTTCTTT
CASSLIPRGDTEAFF
>NA|few|TRBJ1-5|TRBV27
TGTGCCAGCAGTGAGGGGAATGGACAGCCCCAGCATTTT
CASSEGNGQPQHF
>TRBD1|NA|TRBJ2-7|TRBV7-2
TGTGCCAGCAGCTTAGGAACAGGGGCGTCCACCTACGAGCAGTACTTC
CASSLGTGASTYEQYF
>TRBD1|once|TRBJ1-4|TRBV6-1
TGTGCCAGCATCCTTCTCGACAGGGGGTATGAAAAACTGTTTTTT
CASILLDRGYEKLFF
>NA|few|TRBJ1-1|TRBV19
TGTGCCAGTAGTCTAGATACGAACACTGAAGCTTTCTTT
CASSLDTNTEAFF
>TRBD1|NA|TRBJ2-7|TRBV27
TGTGCCAGCGGCACCCGGTGGGGACAGGGGGCTGAAGAGCAGTACTTC
CASGTRWGQGAEEQYF
>NA|once|TRBJ1-1|TRBV18
TGTGCCAGCTCACCATCTACACCCGACGGGGTGAACACTGAAGCTTTCTTT
CASSPSTPDGVNTEAFF
>TRBD2|NA|TRBJ2-7|TRBV2
TGTGCCAGCAGAGCCTGGACTAGCGATGTCTACGAGCAGTACTTC
CASRAWTSDVYEQYF
>NA|NA|TRBJ2-2|TRBV4-1
TGCGCCAGCAGCCAAGATCTGGGTGTGAACACCGGGGAGCTGTTTTTT
CASSQDLGVNTGELFF
>TRBD1|NA|TRBJ2-1|TRBV27
TGTGCCAGCAGTCTCACAGGGGGAAGAGGCAATGAGCAGTTCTTC
CASSLTGGRGNEQFF
>NA|NA|TRBJ1-4|TRBV11-2
TGTGCCAGCATTGGCACGACCTTAAACTCTAATGAAAAACTGTTTTTT
CASIGTTLNSNEKLFF
>NA|NA|TRBJ2-3|TRBV7-6
TGTGCCAGCAGCTTAGCGCTAAAAGGGGCTAGCACAGATACGCAGTATTTT
CASSLALKGASTDTQYF
>NA|NA|TRBJ1-6|TRBV28
TGTGCCAGCACCCTTTCCTATAATTCACCCCTCCACTTT
CASTLSYNSPLHF
>NA|NA|TRBJ2-7|TRBV14
TGTGCCAGCAGCCAAATACAGGGATACGAGCAGTACTTC
CASSQIQGYEQYF
>TRBD1|NA|TRBJ1-1|TRBV27
TGTGCCAGCTACTCAGGGGGCAGGACTGAAGCTTTCTTT
CASYSGGRTEAFF
>TRBD2|NA|TRBJ2-5|TRBV11-2
TGTGCCAGCAGCCCCACTACTAGCGGGACGGTGAAGACCCAGTACTTC
CASSPTTSGTVKTQYF
>NA|NA|TRBJ2-5|TRBV5-4
TGTGCCAGCAGCCACACCCGGGGCCGGGGAGAGACCCAGTACTTC
CASSHTRGRGETQYF
>TRBD2|NA|TRBJ2-5|TRBV5-1
TGCGCCAGCAGCTCTAGCGGGAGGGCCGGGTCGGAGACCCAGTACTTC
CASSSSGRAGSETQYF
>NA|NA|TRBJ2-2|TRBV27
TGTGCCAGCAGTTTAACAGGGTCCCCCGGGGAGCTGTTTTTT
CASSLTGSPGELFF
>TRBD1|NA|TRBJ2-7|TRBV27
TGTGCCAGCAGTACAGGGGCACTGTCCTACGAGCAGTACTTC
CASSTGALSYEQYF
>NA|NA|TRBJ2-7|TRBV7-6
TGTGCCAGCAGCATCCAGGATAGGTACGAGCAGTACTTC
CASSIQDRYEQYF
>NA|NA|TRBJ2-7|TRBV9
TGTGCCAGCAGCGCGGGCTACGAGCAGTACTTC
CASSAGYEQYF
>NA|few|TRBJ2-2|TRBV7-3
TGTGCCAGCAGCTTATCTACGGTTCCGAACACCGGGGAGCTGTTTTTT
CASSLSTVPNTGELFF